This T cell receptor beta chain appears in the sequencing data of a study of response to subunit inactivated influenza vaccine. In regard to this clonotype: Its target is unknown.

Overall study findings and caveats: Authors suggested that a seasonal influenza vaccination recruits few new T cells each time.

TCRdb called the RT-PCR reads again in MiXCR, with one record for every CDR3 protein. The sample comprises about 540,000 distinct CDR3 sequences, 12% to 15% of which are singletons, and around 10% rests with the top ten. The CDR3 loop spans 13 amino acids. Trimming cost V 3 bases and J 3 bases, with 11 bases left between them. Looked up from germline, CDR1 is DFQATT and CDR2 is SNEGSKA (reference sequence). The chain has TRBV20-1 and TRBJ2-5; D is ambiguous. The receptor comes from a man aged 45-60 years who received an inactivated influenza vaccine. Specimen: PBMCs from blood, collected 11 to 12 days after vaccination. The CDR3: CSASASHKETQYF. CDR3 coding DNA: TGCAGTGCTAGCGCCAGTCACAAAGAGACCCAGTACTTC.